This T cell receptor beta chain appears in the sequencing data of a study of shared clonotypes between healthy human individuals. The study, taken as a whole, reports: Non-shared clonotypes were found to have lower generation probabilities than the clonotypes that were shared by all four of the sorted-subset donors.

As for this clone: Its antigen is not identified.

Methods used by the authors: Filtering was not the same, since immunoSEQ gave junction-only sequences without quality scores. The protocol was immunoSEQ multiplex PCR, while the TCRdb copy is restricted to in-frame clones and leaves out a portion. V, J and clone size are taken as reported in that table, and D and trimming were inferred from the DNA itself. The sample lists more than 1.2 million clones, 98% occurring once. In germline, CDR1 is MDHEN, CDR2 SYDVKM. V was pared by 4 bases and J by 2 bases, with 23 bases of the junction left unmatched. This CDR3 comprises 20 residues. The sequenced material came from naive CD4+ T cells sorted from blood. Subset given: CD45RA+ positively selected. The clonotype comes from a young man in good health. The rearrangement links TRBV28 to TRBJ2-7; 7 bases are a match to TRBD2. In DNA form, the CDR3 reads TGTGCCAGCAGTTCCCCGGGCGGCGGGAGTGTTTTCTCGAGGGCCTACGAGCAGTACTTC. Translated, it gives CASSSPGGGSVFSRAYEQYF.